This is a list of T cell receptor beta chains from one sample in a study of blood T cell repertoires in COVID-19. Profiled with immunoSEQ multiplex PCR; TCRdb holds only in-frame clones, not every one. The sample yields about 82,000 clones, under 80% seen once. The sequencing sample was made of peripheral blood. The receptors come from a man in his 60s with COVID-19, enrolled during active disease. CDR3s include the opening cysteine and the closing phenylalanine or tryptophan. A D gene is named only where the DNA matches it firmly. For some rows the clone size is stated as once, few or many, or as a class when expanded; others skip it.

v_call: TRBV6-5; d_call: TRBD1; j_call: TRBJ1-2; clone_size: once; cdr3_nt: TGTGCCAGCAGTTCCGGGACAGTGCATGGCTACACCTTC; cdr3_aa: CASSSGTVHGYTF
v_call: TRBV7-6; d_call: .; j_call: TRBJ1-5; clone_size: .; cdr3_nt: TGTGCCAGCAGCCCAATGTCAGGTCAGCCCCAGCATTTT; cdr3_aa: CASSPMSGQPQHF
v_call: TRBV27; d_call: .; j_call: TRBJ2-2; clone_size: once; cdr3_nt: TGTGCCAGCAGTTTTCAGGGGTCGGGGACCGGGGAGCTGTTTTTT; cdr3_aa: CASSFQGSGTGELFF
v_call: TRBV14; d_call: .; j_call: TRBJ2-7; clone_size: few; cdr3_nt: TGTGCCAGCAGCCAAATAGGGGGGGCCAAATTCTACGAGCAGTACTTC; cdr3_aa: CASSQIGGAKFYEQYF
v_call: TRBV5-1; d_call: TRBD1; j_call: TRBJ1-1; clone_size: .; cdr3_nt: TGCGCCAGCAGCCGGGACAGCGGAAACACTGAAGCTTTCTTT; cdr3_aa: CASSRDSGNTEAFF
v_call: TRBV12-3/TRBV12-4; d_call: TRBD1; j_call: TRBJ2-1; clone_size: few; cdr3_nt: TGTGCCAGCAGGGACAGGGTCGGCAATGAGCAGTTCTTC; cdr3_aa: CASRDRVGNEQFF
v_call: TRBV3-1/TRBV3-2; d_call: TRBD1; j_call: TRBJ1-1; clone_size: .; cdr3_nt: TGTGCCAGCAGGGACAGGGGAAAAACTGAAGCTTTCTTT; cdr3_aa: CASRDRGKTEAFF
v_call: TRBV19; d_call: .; j_call: TRBJ2-1; clone_size: .; cdr3_nt: TGTGCCAGTAGTATCGGTTCCTACAATGAGCAGTTCTTC; cdr3_aa: CASSIGSYNEQFF
v_call: TRBV5-6; d_call: TRBD2; j_call: TRBJ2-7; clone_size: .; cdr3_nt: TGTGCCAGCAGCTTGGTTTTTCGGGAAGGAGCGGGAGGCTCCTACGAGCAGTACTTC; cdr3_aa: CASSLVFREGAGGSYEQYF
v_call: TRBV7-9; d_call: TRBD2; j_call: TRBJ2-7; clone_size: .; cdr3_nt: TGTGCCAGCAGCCCAACTAGCGGGGGCAACGAGCAGTACTTC; cdr3_aa: CASSPTSGGNEQYF
v_call: TRBV2; d_call: .; j_call: TRBJ2-1; clone_size: .; cdr3_nt: TGTGCCAGCAGTGGCCGGTCGGGGGACAATGAGCAGTTCTTC; cdr3_aa: CASSGRSGDNEQFF
v_call: TRBV2; d_call: .; j_call: TRBJ1-5; clone_size: .; cdr3_nt: TGTGCCAGCAGTGCCAGGCAGGATCAGCCCCAGCATTTT; cdr3_aa: CASSARQDQPQHF
v_call: TRBV29-1; d_call: TRBD2; j_call: TRBJ2-2; clone_size: .; cdr3_nt: TGCAGCGTCGGGGGTGTGTCCGGGACTAGCGGAGTCACCGGGGAGCTGTTTTTT; cdr3_aa: CSVGGVSGTSGVTGELFF
v_call: TRBV5-6; d_call: .; j_call: TRBJ2-5; clone_size: .; cdr3_nt: TGTGCCAGCAGCCCCGGGATTCAAGAGACCCAGTACTTC; cdr3_aa: CASSPGIQETQYF
v_call: TRBV19; d_call: .; j_call: TRBJ2-3; clone_size: .; cdr3_nt: TGTGCCAGTAGTCCCCTCTCCCCAGATACGCAGTATTTT; cdr3_aa: CASSPLSPDTQYF
v_call: TRBV7-2; d_call: .; j_call: TRBJ2-2; clone_size: .; cdr3_nt: TGTGCCAGCAGCCCGGGGACCGGGGAGCTGTTTTTT; cdr3_aa: CASSPGTGELFF
v_call: TRBV6-6; d_call: .; j_call: TRBJ1-1; clone_size: .; cdr3_nt: TGTGCCAGCGGGCGGGGGACTGAAGCTTTCTTT; cdr3_aa: CASGRGTEAFF
v_call: TRBV10-3; d_call: .; j_call: TRBJ1-1; clone_size: once; cdr3_nt: TGTGCCATCAGTGCGGTAATTGCGCAGAACACTGAAGCTTTCTTT; cdr3_aa: CAISAVIAQNTEAFF
v_call: TRBV5-8; d_call: .; j_call: TRBJ2-1; clone_size: .; cdr3_nt: TGTGCCAGCAGCTTGGGTGGAGGGACCTCCTACAATGAGCAGTTCTTC; cdr3_aa: CASSLGGGTSYNEQFF
v_call: TRBV9; d_call: TRBD1; j_call: TRBJ2-2; clone_size: .; cdr3_nt: TGTGCCAGCAGCGAGAGGGGGCGCAACACCGGGGAGCTGTTTTTT; cdr3_aa: CASSERGRNTGELFF
v_call: TRBV19; d_call: .; j_call: TRBJ1-6; clone_size: few; cdr3_nt: TGTGCCAGTAGTATCCAGGGAATTGATTCACCCCTCCACTTT; cdr3_aa: CASSIQGIDSPLHF
v_call: TRBV9; d_call: TRBD2; j_call: TRBJ2-3; clone_size: .; cdr3_nt: TGTGCCAGCAGCGTAGGGACTAGCGGGGGGGCAGATACGCAGTATTTT; cdr3_aa: CASSVGTSGGADTQYF
v_call: TRBV19; d_call: .; j_call: TRBJ1-2; clone_size: once; cdr3_nt: TGTGCCAGTAGTATATCTGTTTCTAACTATGGCTACACCTTC; cdr3_aa: CASSISVSNYGYTF
v_call: TRBV30; d_call: TRBD1; j_call: TRBJ1-5; clone_size: once; cdr3_nt: TGTGCCTGGAGCGCTGGGACAGGGCGACAGCCCCAGCATTTT; cdr3_aa: CAWSAGTGRQPQHF
v_call: TRBV7-2; d_call: .; j_call: TRBJ1-1; clone_size: few; cdr3_nt: TGTGCCAGCAGCTTCCGGGACACCACCACTGAAGCTTTCTTT; cdr3_aa: CASSFRDTTTEAFF
v_call: TRBV4-2; d_call: TRBD1; j_call: TRBJ1-1; clone_size: .; cdr3_nt: TGTGCCAGCAGCCAAGTATCGTCAGGGGGGCTGAACACTGAAGCTTTCTTT; cdr3_aa: CASSQVSSGGLNTEAFF
v_call: TRBV5-6; d_call: TRBD1; j_call: TRBJ1-1; clone_size: .; cdr3_nt: TGTGCCAGCAGCTTGGAGACAGGGTATCACACTGAAGCTTTCTTT; cdr3_aa: CASSLETGYHTEAFF
v_call: TRBV9; d_call: .; j_call: TRBJ2-7; clone_size: .; cdr3_nt: TGTGCCAGCAGCTCCGGGAGCTCCAACGAGCAGTACTTC; cdr3_aa: CASSSGSSNEQYF
v_call: TRBV5-4; d_call: TRBD2; j_call: TRBJ2-1; clone_size: .; cdr3_nt: TGTGCCAGCAGCTCTACTAGCGGGATTTACAATGAGCAGTTCTTC; cdr3_aa: CASSSTSGIYNEQFF
v_call: TRBV15; d_call: .; j_call: TRBJ2-7; clone_size: few; cdr3_nt: TGTGCCACCAGCAGACAGGGCTACGAGCAGTACTTC; cdr3_aa: CATSRQGYEQYF
v_call: TRBV11-2; d_call: TRBD2; j_call: TRBJ2-7; clone_size: .; cdr3_nt: TGTGCCAGCAGCGGGCTTGCGGCGGGAGGTTTCTCCTACGAGCAGTACTTC; cdr3_aa: CASSGLAAGGFSYEQYF
v_call: TRBV5-8; d_call: .; j_call: TRBJ2-7; clone_size: .; cdr3_nt: TGTGCCAGCAGCTTGGAGTATTGGCAGGGTTTCTACGAGCAGTACTTC; cdr3_aa: CASSLEYWQGFYEQYF
v_call: TRBV5-5; d_call: TRBD2; j_call: TRBJ2-1; clone_size: .; cdr3_nt: TGTGCCAGCAGCTTGATTACTAGCGGGTACAATGAGCAGTTCTTC; cdr3_aa: CASSLITSGYNEQFF
v_call: TRBV9; d_call: TRBD1; j_call: TRBJ2-5; clone_size: .; cdr3_nt: TGTGCCAGCAGCGCCTCCGGGACAGGGATGAAGACCCAGTACTTC; cdr3_aa: CASSASGTGMKTQYF
v_call: TRBV30; d_call: TRBD1; j_call: TRBJ1-5; clone_size: .; cdr3_nt: TGTGCCTGGAGGGACAGGGTAGGAAAAAGCAATCAGCCCCAGCATTTT; cdr3_aa: CAWRDRVGKSNQPQHF
v_call: TRBV6-2/TRBV6-3; d_call: TRBD2; j_call: TRBJ2-3; clone_size: .; cdr3_nt: TGTGCCAGCAGTCTCCTAAGTGTCGTTGCGGGAGTACCAGATACGCAGTATTTT; cdr3_aa: CASSLLSVVAGVPDTQYF
v_call: TRBV5-1; d_call: TRBD1; j_call: TRBJ1-2; clone_size: .; cdr3_nt: TGCGCCAGCAGCTTGGATGCGACAGGGCCCCTAAATCGTGGCTACACCTTC; cdr3_aa: CASSLDATGPLNRGYTF
v_call: TRBV21-1; d_call: .; j_call: TRBJ2-7; clone_size: .; cdr3_nt: TGTGCCACACCCATTACCGGGACAGGGAATGAGGAAGAGCAGTACTTC; cdr3_aa: CATPITGTGNEEEQYF
v_call: TRBV18; d_call: .; j_call: TRBJ2-3; clone_size: .; cdr3_nt: TGTGCCAGCTCACCTGGGACTGGCTTTAATACGCAGTATTTT; cdr3_aa: CASSPGTGFNTQYF
v_call: TRBV25-1; d_call: TRBD1; j_call: TRBJ1-2; clone_size: few; cdr3_nt: TGTGCCAGCAGTGAAGCCGGGACAGGGGGTCTTTGGGGTGGCTACACCTTC; cdr3_aa: CASSEAGTGGLWGGYTF